This T cell receptor (beta chain) stems from a study of cytomegalovirus exposure and HLA in healthy donors. Study-wide results and limits: The authors later found HLA-associated TCR beta chains more clonally expanded than equally common others. The study carried out a later analysis of TCR beta sequences. It associated some 18,000 of them with specific HLA alleles at a false discovery rate of 0.05.

About this clone itself: Its target is unknown.

It was with 60 Vbeta and 13 Jbeta primers that the PCR ran. TCRdb keeps only in-frame clones here, not all; method: immunoSEQ multiplex PCR. Among roughly 120,000 clones listed, roughly 68% were seen once. The junction had 4 bases not matched to a gene; V was cut back by 6 bases and J by 0 bases. CDR1 SNHLY and CDR2 FYNNEI come from the germline V gene. The CDR3 runs 15 residues. Sequenced sample: PBMCs. The V gene is TRBV2, the J gene TRBJ2-2, with 7 bases that match TRBD2. This TCR derives from a woman between 45 and 60 years old in good health and CMV-seropositive. CDR3 nucleotide sequence: TGTGCCAGCAGGATCGGACTAGCGAACACCGGGGAGCTGTTTTTT. As protein: CASRIGLANTGELFF.